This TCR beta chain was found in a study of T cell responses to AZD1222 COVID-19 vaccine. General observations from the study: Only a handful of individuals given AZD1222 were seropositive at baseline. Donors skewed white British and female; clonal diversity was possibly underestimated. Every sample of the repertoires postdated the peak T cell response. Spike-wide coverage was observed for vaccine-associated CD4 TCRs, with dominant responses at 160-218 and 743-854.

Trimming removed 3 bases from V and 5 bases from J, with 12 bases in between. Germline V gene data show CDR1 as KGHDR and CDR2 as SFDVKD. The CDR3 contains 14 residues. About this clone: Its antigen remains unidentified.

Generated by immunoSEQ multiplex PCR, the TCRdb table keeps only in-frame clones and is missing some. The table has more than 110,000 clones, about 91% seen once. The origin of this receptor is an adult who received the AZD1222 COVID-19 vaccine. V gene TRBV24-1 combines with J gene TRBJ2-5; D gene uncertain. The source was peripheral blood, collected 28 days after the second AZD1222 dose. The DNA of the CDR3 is TGTGCCACCAGTGATCGACTTAGCCGGGAGACCCAGTACTTC. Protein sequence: CATSDRLSRETQYF.